The 26 T cell receptor beta chains given below trace back to one sample, sequenced in a study of shared clonotypes between healthy human individuals. Repertoires were generated with immunoSEQ multiplex PCR, while TCRdb's copy carries only in-frame clones and drops some. This table holds 1 million to 1.2 million clones, approximately 80% found once. What was sequenced was memory CD4+ T cells from PBMCs. Subset described: CD45RA-negative fraction. These receptors were collected from a man aged 18-30 years in good health. Some clones in this sample may be carry-over from other donors' samples.

The V call is TRBV7-2, the J call TRBJ1-1; D unclear. The V end was cut by 4 bases, the J end by 5 bases, with 17 bases between. The CDR3 sequence is 15 residues long. Germline assignment: CDR1 SGHTA and CDR2 FQGNSA. Here the CDR3 DNA reads TGTGCCAGCAGCTCCCATGGTTCGGGGTTGACTGAAGCTTTCTTT. Translated: CASSSHGSGLTEAFF.

The chain has TRBV5-1 and TRBJ1-1; 8 nucleotides align to TRBD1. The CDR3 covers 17 residues. J lost 4 bases, V lost 0 bases, and 11 bases had no gene match. Germline loops: CDR1 SGHRS, CDR2 YFSETQ. CDR3: CASSLAGRGRGGTEAFF. The CDR3 coding sequence is TGCGCCAGCAGCTTGGCTGGCAGGGGGCGTGGGGGCACTGAAGCTTTCTTT.

In this sample, this clone turned up once. The V gene is TRBV7-8, the J gene TRBJ2-3; the D gene is possibly TRBD1 (6 bases). The germline V gene encodes CDR1 SGHVS and CDR2 FQNEAQ. V shed 3 bases and J shed 1 base, with 8 bases lying between them. The CDR3 consists of 14 residues. The CDR3 DNA is TGTGCCAGCAGCTTCAGGACAGGCACAGATACGCAGTATTTT. It is translated as CASSFRTGTDTQYF.

V gene TRBV28 combines with J gene TRBJ1-1, with a weak D call TRBD1 (5 bases). V shed 5 bases and J shed 4 bases, with 14 bases lying between them. Germline assignment: CDR1 MDHEN and CDR2 SYDVKM. The CDR3 contains 14 residues. Written as DNA, the CDR3 is TGTGCCAGCAGTCCCCCGAGGGGTGGCACTGAAGCTTTCTTT. Residues: CASSPPRGGTEAFF.

This clone was seen just once. The gene calls are TRBV28 and TRBJ2-5, with D uncertain. This CDR3 has 14 amino acids. CDR1 and CDR2 (germline): MDHEN, SYDVKM. The V and J ends lost 7 bases and 4 bases respectively, with 16 bases between them. The CDR3 loop reads CASTRYNDRETQYF. Written as DNA, the CDR3 is TGTGCCAGCACTCGTTACAATGATCGAGAGACCCAGTACTTC. The full variable domain, its missing parts supplied by reference TRBV28 and TRBJ2-5, is DVKVTQSSRYLVKRTGEKVFLECVQDMDHENMFWYRQDPGLGLRLIYFSYDVKMKEKGDIPEGYSVSREKKERFSLILESASTNQTSMYLCASTRYNDRETQYFGPGTRLLVL.

V usage is TRBV4-2 and J usage is TRBJ2-6, with D possibly TRBD2 on 5 matching bases. Germline V gene lookup returns CDR1 LGHNA and CDR2 YNFKEQ. The CDR3 loop spans 16 amino acids. Deletions cut 4 bases from V and 2 bases from J, with 12 bases between. The CDR3 loop reads CASSREHGAGANVLTF. CDR3 nucleotides: TGTGCCAGCAGCCGAGAGCACGGGGCTGGGGCCAACGTCCTGACTTTC.

The rearrangement links TRBV4-3 to TRBJ2-1, with TRBD2 matching over 10 bases. CDR1 and CDR2 (germline): LGHNA, YSLEER. The CDR3 runs to 16 residues. V trimming: 1 base; J trimming: 7 bases; junction bases outside the gene matches: 7. The CDR3 coding sequence is TGCGCCAGCAGCCAAGTTGGACTAGCGGAGGGAAATGAGCAGTTCTTC. Amino acid sequence: CASSQVGLAEGNEQFF.

This clone was seen only once. This rearrangement joins TRBV28 to TRBJ2-7, with 7 bases matching TRBD2. V lost 2 bases to trimming and J lost 1 base; unmatched junction nucleotides: 5. Germline lookup yields CDR1 MDHEN and CDR2 SYDVKM. CDR3 length: 15 residues. The CDR3 reads CASSLPAGNSYEQYF. The CDR3 DNA is TGTGCCAGCAGTTTACCAGCGGGGAATTCCTACGAGCAGTACTTC.

A word on this clone: Within the sample, other DNA sequences also encode this same CDR3. This chain connects TRBV28 to TRBJ1-1; D unresolved. This CDR3 has 14 residues. Trimming left V 0 bases short and J 0 bases short, with 5 bases between. From germline, CDR1 is MDHEN and CDR2 SYDVKM. CDR3 protein: CASSLWQLNTEAFF. The CDR3 coding sequence is TGTGCCAGCAGTTTATGGCAGCTGAACACTGAAGCTTTCTTT.

The chain joins TRBV14 to TRBJ2-5; the D gene is possibly TRBD2 (6 bases). Trimming stripped 3 bases from V and 7 bases from J, with 18 bases between. The CDR3 has 15 amino acids. The germline CDR1 and CDR2 sequences are SGHDN and FVKESK. CDR3 coding DNA: TGTGCCAGCAGCCAGACCAGCGGGCCTCTTGGGACCCAGTACTTC. This gives the protein CASSQTSGPLGTQYF.

In the case of this clone: Different DNA sequences within this sample yield the same CDR3. V is TRBV6-5 and J is TRBJ1-1; TRBD1 might be the D (6 bases). Trimming shortened V by 9 bases and J by 1 base, and 12 bases separated the two germline ends. In germline, CDR1 is MNHEY, CDR2 SVGAGI. CDR3 length: 13 residues. The CDR3 reads CASKGQQNTEAFF. The CDR3 DNA reads TGTGCCAGTAAAGGACAGCAGAACACTGAAGCTTTCTTT.

The gene calls are TRBV4-3 and TRBJ2-1; TRBD2 matches at 12 bases. Germline V gene lookup returns CDR1 LGHNA and CDR2 YSLEER. V dropped 2 bases and J dropped 7; count of bases not matched to a gene: 9. The CDR3 is 17 residues long. The CDR3 here is CASSQTPGLAGENEQFF. DNA of the CDR3: TGCGCCAGCAGCCAAACACCGGGACTAGCGGGCGAAAATGAGCAGTTCTTC.

The rearrangement joins TRBV30 to TRBJ2-1, with D perhaps matching TRBD1 or TRBD2 (5 bases each). This CDR3 contains 15 residues. Germline V gene lookup returns CDR1 GTSNPN and CDR2 SVGIG (reference sequence). Trimming removed 5 bases from V and 5 bases from J, with 19 bases in between. The CDR3 reads CAWDYRDRRHNEQFF. DNA for the CDR3: TGTGCCTGGGATTACCGGGACCGCAGGCACAATGAGCAGTTCTTC.

The sample holds one count of this clone. V gene TRBV4-2 combines with J gene TRBJ1-2; perhaps TRBD1 as D (6 bases). Per germline, CDR1 LGHNA and CDR2 YNFKEQ. This CDR3 contains 13 residues. V lost 6 bases and J 8 bases, leaving 16 bases between the germline ends. This CDR3 reads CASRSTGQGGYTF. The CDR3, as DNA: TGTGCCAGCAGGTCCACAGGGCAGGGCGGCTACACCTTC.

The V gene is TRBV10-3, the J gene TRBJ2-5; TRBD1 matches 10 bases. Germline loops: CDR1 ENHRY, CDR2 SYGVKD. Trimming took 3 bases from V and 7 from J; bases not matched to a gene: 11. The CDR3 has 16 amino acids. The CDR3 is CAISDDPRRDRGTQYF. As DNA, the CDR3 is TGTGCCATCAGTGACGACCCCCGAAGGGACAGGGGGACCCAGTACTTC.

The rearrangement uses TRBV5-1 and TRBJ2-7; D is uncertain. The V and J ends lost 4 bases and 4 bases respectively, with 12 bases between them. Germline assignment: CDR1 SGHRS and CDR2 YFSETQ. This CDR3 comprises 13 residues. DNA of the CDR3: TGCGCCAGCAGCACTGCGACTGGATACGAGCAGTACTTC. Protein product: CASSTATGYEQYF.

Regarding this clone: Other DNA sequences in the same sample also yield this CDR3. CDR3 sequence (DNA): TGTGCCAGCAGCCGGAGTACAGGGAGCCGAGAGACCCAGTACTTC. It codes for CASSRSTGSRETQYF. The chain combines TRBV28 with TRBJ2-5; D is possibly TRBD1 (6 bases). Trimming pared 6 bases from V and 4 bases from J, leaving 18 bases between. Per germline, CDR1 MDHEN and CDR2 SYDVKM. This CDR3 has 15 residues. Full variable domain (missing parts from reference TRBV28 and TRBJ2-5): DVKVTQSSRYLVKRTGEKVFLECVQDMDHENMFWYRQDPGLGLRLIYFSYDVKMKEKGDIPEGYSVSREKKERFSLILESASTNQTSMYLCASSRSTGSRETQYFGPGTRLLVL.

CDR3 sequence reads: CASSAGTTLHTF. In DNA, the CDR3 is TGTGCCAGCAGTGCCGGGACAACCCTGCACACCTTC. The chain couples TRBV28 to TRBJ1-2; TRBD1 is a possible D gene (6 bases). The ends were cut back, 5 bases at V and 12 bases at J, with 16 bases in the middle. CDR1 and CDR2 (germline): MDHEN, SYDVKM. This CDR3 has 12 residues.

This chain links TRBV20-1 with TRBJ2-7; D is unresolved. Germline lookup yields CDR1 DFQATT and CDR2 SNEGSKA (reference sequence). This CDR3 contains 11 residues. Deletions cut 7 bases from V and 2 bases from J, with 9 bases between. CDR3 in DNA: TGCAGTGGTTCTATGACCTACGAGCAGTACTTC. Translation: CSGSMTYEQYF.

The chain links TRBV6-6 to TRBJ2-1; 8 nucleotides align to TRBD2. The CDR3 loop spans 13 amino acids. Germline assignment: CDR1 MNHNY and CDR2 SVGAGI (reference sequence). Trimming at V came to 7 bases and at J to 7 bases, leaving 6 bases not matched to a gene. In DNA form, the CDR3 reads TGTGCCAGCAATGGCGGGAGGAGTAATGAGCAGTTCTTC. This sequence encodes CASNGGRSNEQFF.

This chain connects TRBV5-6 to TRBJ1-5; 7 bases align to TRBD1. J gave up 4 bases and V 3 bases, and 10 bases lay outside the gene matches. The CDR3 loop spans 16 amino acids. CDR1 SGHDT and CDR2 YYEEEE come from the germline V gene. CDR3 loop: CASSSRRGRGNQPQHF. In nucleotides, the CDR3 is TGTGCCAGCAGCTCGCGAAGGGGGCGCGGAAATCAGCCCCAGCATTTT.

The genes are TRBV7-2 and TRBJ2-7; D not certain. CDR1 SGHTA and CDR2 FQGNSA come from the germline V gene. This CDR3 is built from 14 residues. Trimming shortened V by 2 bases and J by 5 bases, and 13 bases separated the two germline ends. CDR3 residues: CASSLSSASDEQYF. CDR3 sequence (DNA): TGTGCCAGCAGCTTAAGCTCGGCGAGTGACGAGCAGTACTTC.

This chain uses TRBV5-5 with TRBJ2-3; the D gene is possibly TRBD1 (5 bases). Trimming removed 4 bases from V and 3 bases from J, with 21 bases in between. The CDR3 loop spans 17 amino acids. Germline V gene lookup returns CDR1 SGHKS and CDR2 YYEKEE (reference sequence). In DNA form, the CDR3 reads TGTGCCAGCAGCCCCTCCCGGGCAGGGTCTAATACAGATACGCAGTATTTT. Translated, it gives CASSPSRAGSNTDTQYF.

This clone was detected a few times. The DNA for the CDR3 is TGTGCCAGCAGTCTAGGGACAGCCTCCTCCTACGAGCAGTACTTC. This encodes CASSLGTASSYEQYF. The J gene is TRBJ2-7, the V gene TRBV7-8; 7 nucleotides match TRBD1. Germline V gene data show CDR1 as SGHVS and CDR2 as FQNEAQ. J was trimmed by 0 bases and V by 6 bases; bases with no gene match: 8. The CDR3 extends over 15 amino acids. Full variable domain (rest looked up from reference TRBV7-8 and TRBJ2-7): GAGVSQSPRYKVAKRGQDVALRCDPISGHVSLFWYQQALGQGPEFLTYFQNEAQLDKSGLPSDRFFAERPEGSVSTLKIQRTQQEDSAVYLCASSLGTASSYEQYFGPGTRLTVT.

This clone showed up many times. Other DNA sequences in the sample encode the same CDR3. The chain combines TRBV5-1 with TRBJ2-5; maybe TRBD1 (5 bases). Trimming stripped 0 bases from V and 1 base from J, with 7 bases between. CDR1 and CDR2 from the germline V gene are SGHRS and YFSETQ. The CDR3 loop spans 14 amino acids. CDR3 DNA sequence: TGCGCCAGCAGCTTGGAGGGGTTCCAAGAGACCCAGTACTTC. Its translation: CASSLEGFQETQYF.

This clone was detected a few times. The chain links TRBV2 to TRBJ1-3; D may be TRBD1 (6 bases). The CDR3 covers 15 residues. The germline gives CDR1 SNHLY, CDR2 FYNNEI. Between the trimmed V and J ends, which lost 10 bases and 1 base, there was a span of 17 bases. CDR3 region: CATGRGPESGNTIYF. CDR3 in DNA: TGTGCCACCGGCCGGGGGCCTGAATCTGGAAACACCATATATTTT.